This T cell receptor beta chain was recovered during a study of shared clonotypes between healthy human individuals. Assay used: immunoSEQ multiplex PCR; TCRdb lists only in-frame clones, some missing. This repertoire shows 2 million to 2.5 million clones, approximately 96% found once; its top ten account for around 0.13%. V dropped 4 bases and J dropped 0; count of bases not matched to a gene: 10. This CDR3 has 17 amino acids. Looked up from germline, CDR1 is SGDLS and CDR2 is YYNGEE. About this clone: This sample also contains other DNA sequences that code for the same CDR3.

The source material was naive CD4+ T cells sorted from blood. Described subset: CD45RA+ positively selected. The chain links TRBV9 to TRBJ1-3, with 7 bases aligning to TRBD1. This sequence was found in a man aged 18 to 29 in good health. CDR3 bases: TGTGCCAGCAGCCCCAGGGGGGCGCCGGTCTCTGGAAACACCATATATTTT. It is translated as CASSPRGAPVSGNTIYF. The variable domain in full, with the rest retrieved from reference TRBV9 and TRBJ1-3, is DSGVTQTPKHLITATGQRVTLRCSPRSGDLSVYWYQQSLDQGLQFLIQYYNGEERAKGNILERFSAQQFPDLHSELNLSSLELGDSALYFCASSPRGAPVSGNTIYFGEGSWLTVV.